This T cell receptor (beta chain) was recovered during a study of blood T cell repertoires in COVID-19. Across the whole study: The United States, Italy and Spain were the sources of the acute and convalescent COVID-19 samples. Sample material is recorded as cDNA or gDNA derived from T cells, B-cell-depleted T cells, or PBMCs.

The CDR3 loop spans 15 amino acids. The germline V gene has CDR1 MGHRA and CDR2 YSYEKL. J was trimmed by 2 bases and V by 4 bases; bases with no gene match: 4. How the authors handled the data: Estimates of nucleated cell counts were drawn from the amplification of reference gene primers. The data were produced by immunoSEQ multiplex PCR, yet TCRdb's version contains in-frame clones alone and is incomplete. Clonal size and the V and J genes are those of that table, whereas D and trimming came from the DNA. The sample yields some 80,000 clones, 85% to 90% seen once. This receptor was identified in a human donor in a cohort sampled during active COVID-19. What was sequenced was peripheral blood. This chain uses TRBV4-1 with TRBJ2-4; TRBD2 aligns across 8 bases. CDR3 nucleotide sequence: TGCGCCAGCAGCCCGGATAGCGGGACCAAAAACATTCAGTACTTC. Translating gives CASSPDSGTKNIQYF.